Below are 19 T cell receptor beta chains sequenced from a single sample in a study of blood T cell repertoires in COVID-19. The repertoire was sequenced with immunoSEQ multiplex PCR; TCRdb's copy has only in-frame clones and lacks some. The table includes tens of thousands of clones, about 86% detected once. Input material: peripheral blood. All receptors come from a woman over 75 with acute or convalescent COVID-19.

The chain is built from TRBV6-1 and TRBJ1-5; a possible D gene is TRBD1 (6 bases). This CDR3 comprises 16 residues. Germline CDR1 and CDR2: MNHNS and SASEGT. With 2 bases removed from V and 1 base from J, the gap between germline ends came to 12 bases. The CDR3 sequence is CASSEPPDRSNQPQHF. The CDR3 region has the DNA TGTGCCAGCAGTGAACCCCCGGACAGAAGCAATCAGCCCCAGCATTTT.

The chain employs TRBV30 and TRBJ1-6; D possibly corresponds to TRBD1 (6 bases). This CDR3 has 13 amino acids. Trimming removed 1 base from V and 8 bases from J, with 9 bases in between. CDR1 GTSNPN and CDR2 SVGIG come from the germline V gene (reference sequence). Here the CDR3 reads CAWSGGPYSPLHF. The CDR3, as DNA: TGTGCCTGGAGTGGGGGGCCGTATTCACCCCTCCACTTT.

The chain couples TRBV19 to TRBJ1-2, with D possibly being TRBD1 (6 bases). The germline gives CDR1 LNHDA, CDR2 SQIVND (reference sequence). The CDR3 covers 13 residues. The V end lost 2 bases, the J end lost 4 bases, and 8 bases lay between the germline ends. The CDR3: CASSIRGTYGYTF. DNA for the CDR3: TGTGCCAGTAGTATAAGGGGGACCTATGGCTACACCTTC.

This chain's CDR3 is CASSWTGAIYF. CDR3 bases: TGTGCCAGCAGTTGGACAGGGGCAATATATTTT. V and J are TRBV12-3 or TRBV12-4 and TRBJ1-3, with 9 bases lining up with TRBD1. V shed 4 bases and J 13 bases; nucleotides not matched to a gene: 2. This CDR3 has 11 residues.

The chain carries TRBV18 and TRBJ1-6; a possible D gene is TRBD1 (6 bases). Trimming pared 3 bases from V and 7 bases from J, leaving 16 bases between. Germline CDR1 reads KGHSH; CDR2 reads LQKENI. This CDR3 contains 16 residues. The CDR3 DNA is TGTGCCAGCTCACCTAGGACAGCCGATGGAAATTCACCCCTCCACTTT. It translates to CASSPRTADGNSPLHF.

The chain uses TRBV7-2 and TRBJ1-6; D unclear. The CDR3 consists of 16 residues. The ends were cut back, 1 base at V and 6 bases at J, with 13 bases in the middle. Germline V gives CDR1 SGHTA, CDR2 FQGNSA. The CDR3 loop reads CASSLDRRVLNSPLHF. CDR3 nucleotides: TGTGCCAGCAGCTTAGACCGCCGGGTCCTTAATTCACCCCTCCACTTT. The full variable domain, rest sourced from reference TRBV7-2 and TRBJ1-6, is GAGVSQSPSNKVTEKGKDVELRCDPISGHTALYWYRQSLGQGLEFLIYFQGNSAPDKSGLPSDRFSAERTGGSVSTLTIQRTQQEDSAVYLCASSLDRRVLNSPLHFGNGTRLTVT.

This clone was counted between two and nine times. V and J are TRBV12-5 and TRBJ1-4, with TRBD1 identical over 7 bases. The CDR3 sequence is 17 residues long. V lost 0 bases to trimming and J lost 0 bases; unmatched junction nucleotides: 4. CDR1 is LGHNT, CDR2 FRNRAP, per germline. The CDR3 is CASGLVGQDATNEKLFF. The CDR3 coding sequence is TGTGCTAGTGGTTTGGTCGGACAGGACGCAACTAATGAAAAACTGTTTTTT.

This clone was recorded a few times. The J gene is TRBJ1-4, the V gene TRBV5-6, with a tentative D call TRBD1 (5 bases). The V gene lost 5 bases and the J gene lost 8 bases, with 16 bases spanning the gap. The CDR3 consists of 14 residues. CDR1 and CDR2 from the germline V gene are SGHDT and YYEEEE. The DNA for the CDR3 is TGTGCCAGCAGGCTAATAGGGGCGGAGGAAAAACTGTTTTTT. Translated: CASRLIGAEEKLFF.

This clone was recorded a few times. V and J are TRBV7-2 and TRBJ1-6; D not certain. This CDR3 is 15 amino acids long. The germline gives CDR1 SGHTA, CDR2 FQGNSA. The V end was cut by 5 bases, the J end by 4 bases, with 12 bases between. The CDR3 protein is CASSNIAGYNSPLHF. The CDR3 coding sequence is TGTGCCAGCAGCAATATAGCGGGGTATAATTCACCCCTCCACTTT. The variable domain in full, completed from reference TRBV7-2 and TRBJ1-6, reads GAGVSQSPSNKVTEKGKDVELRCDPISGHTALYWYRQSLGQGLEFLIYFQGNSAPDKSGLPSDRFSAERTGGSVSTLTIQRTQQEDSAVYLCASSNIAGYNSPLHFGNGTRLTVT.

This clone was detected only once. The V and J genes are TRBV19 and TRBJ2-5, with 9 bases aligning to TRBD2. The CDR3 extends over 15 amino acids. Germline V gene data show CDR1 as LNHDA and CDR2 as SQIVND (reference sequence). The V segment lost 2 bases and the J segment 2 bases; nucleotides outside the gene matches: 3. CDR3 DNA: TGTGCCAGTAGTATATTCCTAGCGGGGCAAGAGACCCAGTACTTC. Its protein is CASSIFLAGQETQYF.

This rearrangement joins TRBV3-1 (or the pseudogene TRBV3-2) to TRBJ2-2; no definite D call. V dropped 1 base and J dropped 5 bases, with 5 bases sitting between them. Germline loops: CDR1 LGHDT, CDR2 YNNKEL (reference sequence). The CDR3 is 13 residues long. Written as DNA, the CDR3 is TGTGCCAGCAGCCAAGCCAGGACCGGGGAGCTGTTTTTT. This encodes CASSQARTGELFF.

V usage is TRBV9 and J usage is TRBJ2-5, with TRBD2 matching over 9 bases. V dropped 0 bases and J dropped 0; count of bases not matched to a gene: 3. Germline CDR1 reads SGDLS; CDR2 reads YYNGEE. This CDR3 has 16 residues. This CDR3 is CASSVGTSVYQETQYF. CDR3 sequence (DNA): TGTGCCAGCAGCGTAGGGACTAGCGTTTACCAAGAGACCCAGTACTTC. Together with reference TRBV9 and TRBJ2-5, the CDR3 gives the full variable domain: DSGVTQTPKHLITATGQRVTLRCSPRSGDLSVYWYQQSLDQGLQFLIQYYNGEERAKGNILERFSAQQFPDLHSELNLSSLELGDSALYFCASSVGTSVYQETQYFGPGTRLLVL.

The V call is TRBV19, the J call TRBJ1-2, with a possible D match to TRBD1 (5 bases). Germline values: CDR1 LNHDA, CDR2 SQIVND (reference sequence). The CDR3 runs 15 residues. The germline V and J ends were trimmed by 5 bases and 7 bases, with 20 bases remaining between them. The CDR3 loop reads CASSPRHLVGLGYTF. CDR3 in DNA: TGTGCCAGTAGTCCACGACACCTTGTGGGACTTGGCTACACCTTC. Filled out from reference TRBV19 and TRBJ1-2, the complete variable domain reads DGGITQSPKYLFRKEGQNVTLSCEQNLNHDAMYWYRQDPGQGLRLIYYSQIVNDFQKGDIAEGYSVSREKKESFPLTVTSAQKNPTAFYLCASSPRHLVGLGYTFGSGTRLTVV.

The V and J genes are TRBV2 and TRBJ2-2; TRBD2 matches at 8 bases. This CDR3 has 16 residues. CDR1 is SNHLY, CDR2 FYNNEI, per germline. V was clipped by 3 bases and J by 2 bases; unmatched bases: 5. The CDR3 DNA follows: TGTGCCAGCAGTGAGGAAGCGGGGGCCAACACCGGGGAGCTGTTTTTT. Translating it yields CASSEEAGANTGELFF. Full variable domain (remainder filled in from reference TRBV2 and TRBJ2-2): EPEVTQTPSHQVTQMGQEVILRCVPISNHLYFYWYRQILGQKVEFLVSFYNNEISEKSEIFDDQFSVERPDGSNFTLKIRSTKLEDSAMYFCASSEEAGANTGELFFGEGSRLTVL.

The rearrangement links TRBV5-5 to TRBJ1-1; no clear D gene. Germline-derived CDR1 and CDR2 are SGHKS and YYEKEE (reference sequence). V was shortened by 1 base and J by 4 bases, with 8 bases between the two germline ends. The CDR3 runs to 13 residues. CDR3 protein: CASSLSVGTEAFF. The CDR3 nucleotides are TGTGCCAGCAGCTTGAGCGTTGGCACTGAAGCTTTCTTT.

This clone was seen just once. The rearrangement uses TRBV16 and TRBJ1-4, with TRBD1 matching over 8 bases. Unmatched junction bases numbered 9, after V lost 1 base and J lost 8 bases. Germline V gene sequence: CDR1 KGHSY, CDR2 FQNENV. The CDR3 runs 16 residues. The CDR3 coding sequence is TGTGCCAGCAGCCAATTGGAGACAGGGGAAGACGAAAAACTGTTTTTT. Translated, it gives CASSQLETGEDEKLFF.

The DNA for the CDR3 is TGTGCCAGCAGCCAGAGGAGCCCCCTCAATGAGCAGTTCTTC. This translates into CASSQRSPLNEQFF. The rearrangement links TRBV4-2 to TRBJ2-1; D remains ambiguous. The CDR3 contains 14 residues. Germline V gives CDR1 LGHNA, CDR2 YNFKEQ. Trimming pared 3 bases from V and 6 bases from J, leaving 12 bases between.

This chain joins TRBV19 and TRBJ1-5, with 7 bases identical to TRBD1. With V trimmed by 7 bases and J by 0 bases, 15 bases remained unmatched. The CDR3 contains 18 residues. CDR1 is LNHDA, CDR2 SQIVND, per germline (reference sequence). CDR3 in DNA: TGTGCCAGTACCACCCTCGACAGGGCCCTCGATAGCAATCAGCCCCAGCATTTT. Its protein is CASTTLDRALDSNQPQHF.

This chain uses TRBV29-1 with TRBJ1-4; TRBD1 is a possible D gene (6 bases). V dropped 2 bases and J dropped 2 bases, with 12 bases sitting between them. The germline V gene encodes CDR1 SQVTM and CDR2 ANQGSEA. This CDR3 has 15 residues. CDR3 DNA sequence: TGCAGCGTTGAAAATCGCCAGGGGACTAATGAAAAACTGTTTTTT. Protein product: CSVENRQGTNEKLFF.